These 25 T cell receptor beta chains came from one sample sequenced in a study of glioma-infiltrating T cells after dendritic cell vaccination. The repertoire was sequenced with immunoSEQ multiplex PCR; TCRdb's copy has only in-frame clones and lacks some. Of about 82,000 clones detected, about 90% appear once; the ten largest clones hold more than 3%. This sample comprised blood, obtained before dendritic cell vaccination. All receptors derive from a human donor with glioblastoma.

This chain joins TRBV30 and TRBJ1-5; D possibly corresponds to TRBD1 (5 bases). Germline CDR1 GTSNPN, CDR2 SVGIG (reference sequence). This CDR3 spans 13 amino acids. The V end lost 1 base, the J end lost 5 bases, and 9 bases lay between the germline ends. The CDR3 DNA is TGTGCCTGGAGTGGGGGGGAGGATCAGCCCCAGCATTTT. It translates to CAWSGGEDQPQHF.

The CDR3 loop reads CASSPGGSYEQYF. The CDR3, as DNA: TGCGCCAGCAGTCCCGGTGGTAGCTACGAGCAGTACTTC. The V and J genes are TRBV10-2 and TRBJ2-7; D unresolved. Deletions cut 5 bases from V and 3 bases from J, with 11 bases between. Germline V gives CDR1 WSHSY, CDR2 SAAADI. The CDR3 is 13 amino acids.

This sequence joins TRBV6-1 and TRBJ2-5; D not resolved. Germline V gene data show CDR1 as MNHNS and CDR2 as SASEGT. Deletions cut 6 bases from V and 4 bases from J, with 3 bases between. The CDR3 spans 10 residues. The CDR3 DNA is TGTGCCAGCAGCATAGAGACCCAGTACTTC. Protein product: CASSIETQYF.

This clone was counted a single time. V and J are TRBV5-1 and TRBJ2-1, with TRBD2 identical over 11 bases. Germline V lookup: CDR1 SGHRS, CDR2 YFSETQ. The CDR3 consists of 16 residues. V dropped 4 bases and J dropped 7; count of bases not matched to a gene: 10. CDR3 coding DNA: TGCGCCAGCAGCGGGAAGCGACTAGCGGGAATAAATGAGCAGTTCTTC. Translating it yields CASSGKRLAGINEQFF.

The CDR3 reads CASSRGWGETQYF. CDR3 in DNA: TGTGCCAGCAGCCGGGGGTGGGGGGAGACCCAGTACTTC. The chain combines TRBV11-2 with TRBJ2-5; D may be TRBD2 (6 bases). V gave up 5 bases and J gave up 5 bases, with 12 bases separating them. Germline lookup yields CDR1 SGHAT and CDR2 FQNNGV. The CDR3 length is 13 residues.

CDR3 residues: CASTGRGGAYNEQFF. The CDR3 bases are TGCGCCAGCACCGGACGGGGTGGCGCTTACAATGAGCAGTTCTTC. This chain joins TRBV5-1 and TRBJ2-1; D might be TRBD2 (5 bases). The CDR3 spans 15 residues. Germline V gene data show CDR1 as SGHRS and CDR2 as YFSETQ. Trimming took off 6 bases at V and 4 bases at J, with 17 bases between the two ends.

The rearrangement links TRBV4-2 to TRBJ1-1; no definite D call. Between the trimmed V and J ends, which lost 0 bases and 8 bases, there was a span of 13 bases. The length of the CDR3 is 14 residues. The germline CDR1 and CDR2 sequences are LGHNA and YNFKEQ. CDR3 coding DNA: TGTGCCAGCAGCCAAGATCTATCGGGTCCAGAAGCTTTCTTT. It codes for CASSQDLSGPEAFF.

The chain is built from TRBV5-6 and TRBJ2-7, with TRBD2 matching over 14 bases. The CDR3 has 18 amino acids. V trimming: 5 bases; J trimming: 6 bases; junction bases outside the gene matches: 16. From germline, CDR1 is SGHDT and CDR2 YYEEEE. This chain's CDR3 is CASSHRTSGGPLTREQYF. CDR3 nucleotide sequence: TGTGCCAGCAGTCATCGGACTAGCGGGGGGCCCCTCACCCGCGAGCAGTACTTC.

V is TRBV30 and J is TRBJ1-3; 9 bases match TRBD1. Germline trimming cut 1 base from V and 3 bases from J; bases unmatched to any gene: 7. The CDR3 extends over 16 amino acids. Germline assignment: CDR1 GTSNPN and CDR2 SVGIG (reference sequence). The CDR3 bases are TGTGCCTGGAGTGGGGGGACAGGGAAGGTTGGAAACACCATATATTTT. Translated, it gives CAWSGGTGKVGNTIYF.

V is TRBV19 and J is TRBJ1-1; no reliable D call. The CDR3 totals 12 residues. CDR1 and CDR2 from the germline V gene are LNHDA and SQIVND (reference sequence). The V end lost 5 bases, the J end lost 12 bases, and 16 bases lay between the germline ends. In DNA, the CDR3 is TGTGCCAGTAGTCTGGGCCCTTCTGAGCCTTTCTTT. This gives the protein CASSLGPSEPFF.

The chain joins TRBV18 to TRBJ1-1; D remains ambiguous. V was shortened by 3 bases and J by 1 base, with 12 bases between the two germline ends. The CDR3 loop spans 15 amino acids. Germline CDR1 KGHSH, CDR2 LQKENI. CDR3 sequence: CASSPGGTGNTEAFF. CDR3 coding DNA: TGTGCCAGCTCACCTGGAGGAACCGGGAACACTGAAGCTTTCTTT.

The CDR3 DNA reads as TGTGCCAGCAGCTTATCGGCGGGGGGGTACGGCTACACCTTC. It yields the protein CASSLSAGGYGYTF. This chain joins TRBV13 and TRBJ1-2, with TRBD1 as a possible D gene (5 bases). The germline V and J ends were trimmed by 2 bases and 8 bases, with 15 bases remaining between them. CDR3 size: 14 residues. Germline CDR1 and CDR2: PRHDT and FYEKMQ (reference sequence).

The chain's CDR3 is CASSNQGATGTQYF. For the CDR3, the DNA is TGTGCCAGCAGTAATCAGGGGGCCACGGGAACCCAGTACTTC. V gene TRBV6-5 combines with J gene TRBJ2-5; TRBD1 matches 8 bases. CDR3 length: 14 residues. J gave up 8 bases and V 5 bases, and 10 bases lay outside the gene matches. Germline V gene lookup returns CDR1 MNHEY and CDR2 SVGAGI.

As DNA, the CDR3 is TGTGCCAGCAGCGTATTATCGGCGGGGGGCGAGCAGTACTTC. This translates into CASSVLSAGGEQYF. The chain links TRBV9 to TRBJ2-7, with 8 bases lining up with TRBD2. CDR1 is SGDLS and CDR2 is YYNGEE in the germline V gene. The junction had 6 bases not matched to a gene; V was cut back by 1 base and J by 6 bases. The CDR3 spans 14 residues.

The V and J genes are TRBV6-5 and TRBJ1-1, with D possibly TRBD1 on 5 matching bases. The V end lost 2 bases, the J end lost 5 bases, and 15 bases lay between the germline ends. The CDR3 consists of 15 residues. The germline CDR1 and CDR2 sequences are MNHEY and SVGAGI. CDR3 loop: CASSYPAGGKTEAFF. The CDR3 bases are TGTGCCAGCAGTTACCCTGCCGGGGGGAAGACTGAAGCTTTCTTT.

The chain uses TRBV27 and TRBJ2-1; D might be TRBD1 (5 bases). V lost 2 bases, J lost 5 bases, and 19 bases lay in between. Germline assignment: CDR1 MNHEY and CDR2 SMNVEV (reference sequence). The CDR3 extends over 17 amino acids. The CDR3 nucleotides are TGTGCCAGCAGTTTAACCCCGACAGTGGGGCCGCACAATGAGCAGTTCTTC. It specifies CASSLTPTVGPHNEQFF.

The V and J genes are TRBV29-1 and TRBJ2-3; 10 nucleotides align to TRBD2. Trimming took 3 bases from V and 5 from J; bases not matched to a gene: 8. This CDR3 has 15 amino acids. CDR1 is SQVTM, CDR2 ANQGSEA, per germline. The CDR3 coding sequence is TGCAGCGTTGAGGGTCTAGCGGGAGAGGTAGATACGCAGTATTTT. This translates into CSVEGLAGEVDTQYF.

This chain connects TRBV29-1 to TRBJ2-5, with 11 nucleotides matching TRBD2. The CDR3 extends over 16 amino acids. V was clipped by 3 bases and J by 0 bases; unmatched bases: 6. Germline CDR1 reads SQVTM; CDR2 reads ANQGSEA. The CDR3 region has the DNA TGCAGCGTTGATTCGCTAGCGGGGGGTCACCAAGAGACCCAGTACTTC. It specifies CSVDSLAGGHQETQYF.

CDR3 sequence reads: CASSPSRGTTEAFF. The CDR3 DNA reads TGTGCCAGCTCACCTTCGCGGGGGACCACTGAAGCTTTCTTT. V gene TRBV18 combines with J gene TRBJ1-1; D perhaps matches TRBD1 (5 bases). The germline gives CDR1 KGHSH, CDR2 LQKENI. Between the trimmed V and J ends, which lost 3 bases and 4 bases, there was a span of 12 bases. This CDR3 has 14 residues. The whole variable domain, remainder taken from reference TRBV18 and TRBJ1-1, is NAGVMQNPRHLVRRRGQEARLRCSPMKGHSHVYWYRQLPEEGLKFMVYLQKENIIDESGMPKERFSAEFPKEGPSILRIQQVVRGDSAAYFCASSPSRGTTEAFFGQGTRLTVV.

This chain links TRBV9 with TRBJ2-1; 13 bases map to TRBD2. Germline V gives CDR1 SGDLS, CDR2 YYNGEE. The CDR3 length is 17 residues. V was clipped by 4 bases and J by 3 bases; unmatched bases: 7. The CDR3 region has the DNA TGTGCCAGCAGCCCCCGACTAGCGGGAGGCCTCTACAATGAGCAGTTCTTC. Translated: CASSPRLAGGLYNEQFF.

The chain employs TRBV6-6 and TRBJ1-5; 7 bases map to TRBD1. The CDR3 extends over 12 amino acids. V trimming: 10 bases; J trimming: 2 bases; junction bases outside the gene matches: 2. Germline V gene lookup returns CDR1 MNHNY and CDR2 SVGAGI (reference sequence). The CDR3 here is CATGQGNQPQHF. The CDR3, as DNA: TGTGCCACCGGACAGGGCAATCAGCCCCAGCATTTT.

This chain joins TRBV7-8 and TRBJ1-4; 8 bases are a match to TRBD1. Germline lookup yields CDR1 SGHVS and CDR2 FQNEAQ. The CDR3 has 17 residues. With V trimmed by 1 base and J by 1 base, 5 bases remained unmatched. The CDR3 loop is CASSLGAGGVTNEKLFF. DNA of the CDR3: TGTGCCAGCAGCTTAGGGGCAGGGGGCGTAACTAATGAAAAACTGTTTTTT.

This chain links TRBV9 with TRBJ1-6; D unresolved. This CDR3 has 16 amino acids. V was cut by 3 bases and J by 1 base, with 11 bases left in between. CDR1 and CDR2 from the germline V gene are SGDLS and YYNGEE. The CDR3 region is CASSGHQVSYNSPLHF. The CDR3 DNA follows: TGTGCCAGCAGCGGACACCAGGTGTCCTATAATTCACCCCTCCACTTT.

The chain carries TRBV9 and TRBJ2-3; 10 positions agree with TRBD2. Germline V gene lookup returns CDR1 SGDLS and CDR2 YYNGEE. The CDR3 sequence is 17 residues long. The J segment lost 6 bases and the V segment lost 3 bases, leaving 13 bases of the junction unmatched. As DNA, the CDR3 is TGTGCCAGCAGCGCAATGAATAGCGGGGGGTCCTGGGATACGCAGTATTTT. It encodes CASSAMNSGGSWDTQYF.

The rearrangement links TRBV6-5 to TRBJ2-7, with 7 bases matching TRBD2. The V and J ends lost 0 bases and 7 bases, in that order; junction bases with no gene match: 12. The CDR3 length is 16 residues. Looked up from germline, CDR1 is MNHEY and CDR2 is SVGAGI. Here the CDR3 DNA reads TGTGCCAGCAGTTACTCGAAAGCGGGGCCCCCCCTAGAGCAGTACTTC. It encodes CASSYSKAGPPLEQYF.